This TCR beta chain was identified in a study of cytomegalovirus exposure and HLA in healthy donors. Regarding the study as a whole: The study put under 200 TCR beta chains on its list as cytomegalovirus-associated. A later analysis, which compared TCR beta chains of equal frequency, found the HLA-associated ones more clonally expanded.

This clone appeared a single time. Its antigen is not known. The PCR used 60 Vbeta and 13 Jbeta primers. Profiling relied on immunoSEQ multiplex PCR, and the TCRdb table lists in-frame clones only, not all of them. The table has about 170,000 clones, about 81% seen once; the top ten hold about 0.98%. With 4 bases clipped from V and 6 bases from J, the junction kept 2 bases outside the gene matches. The CDR3 is made up of 13 amino acids. Germline assignment: CDR1 LNHDA and CDR2 SQIVND (reference sequence). This clonotype was obtained from a girl aged 2-10 years in good health and CMV-seropositive. This chain uses TRBV19 with TRBJ2-2; 7 bases fit TRBD1. The source material was PBMCs. CDR3 protein: CASSTDRPGELFF. Here the CDR3 DNA reads TGTGCCAGTAGTACGGACAGGCCCGGGGAGCTGTTTTTT.